The sequence of this T cell receptor (beta chain) was determined in a study of T cell repertoires in cytomegalovirus infection. Study background: Based on public TCR beta signatures, there were indications of CMV infection and of a matching HLA type.

V was clipped by 3 bases and J by 8 bases; unmatched bases: 10. This CDR3 is 16 amino acids long. Germline CDR1 and CDR2: LGHNA and YNFKEQ. TCRdb re-called the reads with MiXCR, one entry per CDR3 protein. The table lists a few hundred thousand distinct CDR3 sequences, about 35% of them singletons. Study results and caveats: The study identified carriers of CMV plus the relevant HLA from cumulative public TCR beta family frequency. Clonotype analysis showed dominance of the ex vivo response by HLA-C-restricted CMV-specific TCR beta clonotypes.

There are a few counts of this clonotype. Its cognate antigen is unknown. The receptor was derived from a human donor in good health (CMV status not recorded). Some clones in this sample may be carry-over from other donors' samples. The chain uses TRBV4-2 and TRBJ1-6; 7 bases match TRBD1. The sequences come from cultured PBMCs, collected from culture after CMV antigen stimulation. This CDR3 reads CASSQTTGRPYSPLHF. DNA for the CDR3: TGTGCCAGCAGCCAGACGACAGGGCGCCCCTATTCACCCCTCCACTTT.